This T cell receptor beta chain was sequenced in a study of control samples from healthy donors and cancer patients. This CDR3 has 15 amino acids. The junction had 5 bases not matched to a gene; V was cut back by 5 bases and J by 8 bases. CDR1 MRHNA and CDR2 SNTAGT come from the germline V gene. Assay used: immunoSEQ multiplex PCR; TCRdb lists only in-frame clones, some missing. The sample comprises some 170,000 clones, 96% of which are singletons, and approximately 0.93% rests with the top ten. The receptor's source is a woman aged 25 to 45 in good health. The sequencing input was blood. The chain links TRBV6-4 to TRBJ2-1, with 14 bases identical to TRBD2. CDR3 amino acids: CASSTGLAGAYEQFF. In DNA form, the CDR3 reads TGTGCCAGCAGTACGGGACTAGCGGGAGCTTATGAGCAGTTCTTC.